This T cell receptor (beta chain) came from a study of blood T cell repertoires in COVID-19. Study context: The samples span acute and convalescent COVID-19 from the United States, Italy and Spain. Sources were T cells, B-cell-depleted T cells, or PBMCs; the material itself was cDNA or gDNA.

Methods used by the authors: By means of reference gene primer amplification, nucleated cell counts were estimated. Sequenced by immunoSEQ multiplex PCR; TCRdb stores in-frame clones only, minus some. That table supplies the V and J calls and clone size; D and trimming were determined from the DNA. Here the sample spans 50,000 or so clones, approximately 90% being singletons. V lost 6 bases, J lost 7 bases, and 7 bases stayed unmatched. Germline V lookup: CDR1 LNHDA, CDR2 SQIVND (reference sequence). The CDR3 loop spans 14 amino acids. The TCR was taken from an elderly man with acute or convalescent COVID-19. Sequencing used peripheral blood. The chain carries TRBV19 and TRBJ1-5; the match to TRBD1 covers 9 bases. Written as DNA, the CDR3 is TGTGCCAGTAGGTTACAGGGGGCCGACCAGCCCCAGCATTTT. Translating it yields CASRLQGADQPQHF.